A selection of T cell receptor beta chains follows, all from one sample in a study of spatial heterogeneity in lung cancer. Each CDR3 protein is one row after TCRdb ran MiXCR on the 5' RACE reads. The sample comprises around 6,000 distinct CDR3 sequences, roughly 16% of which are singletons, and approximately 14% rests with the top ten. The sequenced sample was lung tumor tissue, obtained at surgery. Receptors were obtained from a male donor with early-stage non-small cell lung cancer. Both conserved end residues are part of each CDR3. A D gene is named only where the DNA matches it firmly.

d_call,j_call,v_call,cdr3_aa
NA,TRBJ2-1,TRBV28,CASSLYTGTYNEQFF
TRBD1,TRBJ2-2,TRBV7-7,CASSLQGAGTGELFF
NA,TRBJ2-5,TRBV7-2,CASSPGAQATSETQYF
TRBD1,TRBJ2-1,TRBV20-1,CSASLTRDRGNNEQFF
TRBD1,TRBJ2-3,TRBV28,CASVGQAVYRQYF
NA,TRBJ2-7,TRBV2,CASNGKSYEQYF
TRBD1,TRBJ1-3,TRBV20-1,CSAPDRDGYTIYF
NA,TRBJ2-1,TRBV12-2,CASRFGTLAWGQNEQFF
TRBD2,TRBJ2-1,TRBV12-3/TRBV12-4,CASSRSSGNEQFF
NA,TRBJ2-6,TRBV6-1,CASSRQFSGANVLTF
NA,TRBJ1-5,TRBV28,CASSLNSDWASNQPQHF
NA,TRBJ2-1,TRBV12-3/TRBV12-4,CASRQSYNEQFF
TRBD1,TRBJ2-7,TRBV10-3,CAISESGSRGTHEQYF
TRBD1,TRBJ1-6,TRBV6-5,CASRREGTGPNSPLHF
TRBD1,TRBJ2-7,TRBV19,CASSPGQGTYEQYF
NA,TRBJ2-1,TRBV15,CATSSLGTSSYNEQFF
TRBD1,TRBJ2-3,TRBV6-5,CASRLDRASTDTQYF
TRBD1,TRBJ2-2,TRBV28,CASSTPGQGAAGELFF